The table lists the clone carrying this T cell receptor (beta chain) with a few counts. The antigen remains unidentified. This CDR3 spans 15 amino acids. Germline-derived CDR1 and CDR2 are MGHRA and YSYEKL. The V and J ends lost 4 bases and 1 base, in that order; junction bases with no gene match: 6. This record belongs to a study of cytomegalovirus exposure and HLA in healthy donors. Across the study: HLA-typed donors contributed 65 million to 95 million unique TCRs, which were held in an early data release.

Study results and limitations: In an earlier analysis, most TCR beta V segments were productive about 87% or about 30% of the time. Presence/absence analyses took donor sequencing depth as roughly uniform.

The study ran its PCR with 60 Vbeta and 13 Jbeta primers. Libraries were prepared by immunoSEQ multiplex PCR; TCRdb keeps only in-frame clonotypes and omits some of them. The data show about 110,000 clones, roughly four fifths seen once. This receptor was taken from a man aged 50 to 60 in good health and CMV-seronegative. Sequenced sample: PBMCs. The chain is built from TRBV4-1 and TRBJ1-1, with TRBD1 matching 7 bases. The CDR3 loop is CASSPGRQGNTEAFF. The CDR3 bases are TGCGCCAGCAGCCCAGGAAGACAGGGGAACACTGAAGCTTTCTTT.